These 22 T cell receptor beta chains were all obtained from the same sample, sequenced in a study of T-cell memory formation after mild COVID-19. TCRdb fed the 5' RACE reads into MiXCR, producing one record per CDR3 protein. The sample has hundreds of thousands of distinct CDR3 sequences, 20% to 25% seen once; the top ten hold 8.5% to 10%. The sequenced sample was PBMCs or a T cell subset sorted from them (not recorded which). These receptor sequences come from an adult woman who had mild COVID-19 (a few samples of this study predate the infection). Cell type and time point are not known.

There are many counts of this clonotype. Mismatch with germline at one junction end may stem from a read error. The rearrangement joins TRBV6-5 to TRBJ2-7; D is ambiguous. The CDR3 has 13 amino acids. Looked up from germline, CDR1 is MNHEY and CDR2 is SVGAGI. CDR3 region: CASGEPPHYAQYF. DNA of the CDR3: TGTGCCTCGGGCGAGCCACCCCATTACGCGCAGTACTTC.

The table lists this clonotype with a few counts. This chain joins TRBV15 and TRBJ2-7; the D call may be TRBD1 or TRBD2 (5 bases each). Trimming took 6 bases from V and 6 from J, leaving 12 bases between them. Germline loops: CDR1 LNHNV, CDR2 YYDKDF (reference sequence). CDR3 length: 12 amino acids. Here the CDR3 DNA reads TGTGCCACCAGGTCCAGGGCGGGCGAGCAGTACTTC. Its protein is CATRSRAGEQYF. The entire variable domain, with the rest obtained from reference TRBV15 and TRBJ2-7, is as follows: DAMVIQNPRYQVTQFGKPVTLSCSQTLNHNVMYWYQQKSSQAPKLLFHYYDKDFNNEADTPDNFQSRRPNTSFCFLDIRSPGLGDTAMYLCATRSRAGEQYFGPGTRLTVT.

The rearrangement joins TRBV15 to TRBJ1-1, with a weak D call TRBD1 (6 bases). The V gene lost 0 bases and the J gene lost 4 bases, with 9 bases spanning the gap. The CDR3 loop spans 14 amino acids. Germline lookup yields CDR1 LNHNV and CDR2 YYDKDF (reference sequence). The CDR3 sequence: CATSRERGGTEAFF. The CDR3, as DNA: TGTGCCACCAGCAGAGAACGAGGGGGCACTGAAGCTTTCTTT.

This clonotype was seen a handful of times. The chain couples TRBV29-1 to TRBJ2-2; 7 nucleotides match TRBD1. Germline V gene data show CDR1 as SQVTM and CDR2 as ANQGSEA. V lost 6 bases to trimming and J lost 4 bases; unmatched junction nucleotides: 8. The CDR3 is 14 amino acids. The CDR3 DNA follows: TGCAGCGTAGATCTACAGGGGTTCACCGGGGAGCTGTTTTTT. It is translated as CSVDLQGFTGELFF.

Written as DNA, the CDR3 is TGTGCCAGCAGTTACTCGGGGGGGACTAGCGGGCAATCTAACTACGAGCAGTACTTC. Protein: CASSYSGGTSGQSNYEQYF. The chain has TRBV6-5 and TRBJ2-7; TRBD2 aligns across 12 bases. The V and J ends lost 0 bases and 3 bases, in that order; junction bases with no gene match: 12. This CDR3 has 19 residues. Germline lookup yields CDR1 MNHEY and CDR2 SVGAGI.

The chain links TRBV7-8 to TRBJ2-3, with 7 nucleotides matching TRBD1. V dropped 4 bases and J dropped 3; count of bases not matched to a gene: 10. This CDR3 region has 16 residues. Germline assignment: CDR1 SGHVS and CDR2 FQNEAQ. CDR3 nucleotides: TGTGCCAGCAGCTCCCGACAGGGAACGATGACAGATACGCAGTATTTT. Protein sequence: CASSSRQGTMTDTQYF.

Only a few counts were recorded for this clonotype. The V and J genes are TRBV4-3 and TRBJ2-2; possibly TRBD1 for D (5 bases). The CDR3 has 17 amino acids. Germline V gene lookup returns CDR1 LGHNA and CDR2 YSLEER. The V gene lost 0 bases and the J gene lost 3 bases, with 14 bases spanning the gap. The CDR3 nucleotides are TGCGCCAGCAGCCAAGATGGGGCAGGGCATTACACCGGGGAGCTGTTTTTT. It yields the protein CASSQDGAGHYTGELFF.

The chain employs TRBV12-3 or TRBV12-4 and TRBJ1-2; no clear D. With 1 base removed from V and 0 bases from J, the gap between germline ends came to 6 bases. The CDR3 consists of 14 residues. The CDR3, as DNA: TGTGCCAGCAGTTTAGGAGGAACTAACTATGGCTACACCTTC. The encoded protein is CASSLGGTNYGYTF.

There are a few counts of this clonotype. CDR3 sequence: CASSEASEFLEQYF. In DNA form, the CDR3 reads TGTGCCAGCAGCGAAGCTAGCGAATTCTTGGAGCAGTACTTC. The chain employs TRBV13 and TRBJ2-7, with D tentatively TRBD2 (6 bases). Germline assignment: CDR1 PRHDT and CDR2 FYEKMQ (reference sequence). The CDR3 contains 14 residues. V lost 5 bases, J lost 7 bases, and 18 bases lay in between.

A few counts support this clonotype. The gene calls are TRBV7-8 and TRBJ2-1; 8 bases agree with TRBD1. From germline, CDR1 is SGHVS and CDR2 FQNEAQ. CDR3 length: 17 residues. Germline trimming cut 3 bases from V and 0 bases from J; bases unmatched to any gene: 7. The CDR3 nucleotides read TGTGCCAGCAGCTTGTGGACAGGGCGTTTCTCCTACAATGAGCAGTTCTTC. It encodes CASSLWTGRFSYNEQFF.

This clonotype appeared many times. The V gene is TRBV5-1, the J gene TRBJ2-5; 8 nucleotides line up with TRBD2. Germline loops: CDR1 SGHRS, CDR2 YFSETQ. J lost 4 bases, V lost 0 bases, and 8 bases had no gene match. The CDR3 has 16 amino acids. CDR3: CASSLGPAGVLETQYF. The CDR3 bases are TGCGCCAGCAGCTTGGGACCAGCGGGAGTGTTAGAGACCCAGTACTTC.

Written as DNA, the CDR3 is TGTGCCAGCAGTTACGAAACAGACAGGGATGAGCAGTTCTTC. It specifies CASSYETDRDEQFF. The chain links TRBV6-5 to TRBJ2-1, with TRBD1 matching over 7 bases. V lost 2 bases, J lost 8 bases, and 6 bases stayed unmatched. Germline-derived CDR1 and CDR2 are MNHEY and SVGAGI. The CDR3 runs to 14 residues.

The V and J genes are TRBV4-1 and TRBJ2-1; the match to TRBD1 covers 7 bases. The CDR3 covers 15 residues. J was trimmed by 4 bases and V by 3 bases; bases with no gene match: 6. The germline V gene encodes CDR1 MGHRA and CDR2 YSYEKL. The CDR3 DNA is TGCGCCAGCAGCCAGTTGTTACAGGGGTACAATGAGCAGTTCTTC. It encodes CASSQLLQGYNEQFF.

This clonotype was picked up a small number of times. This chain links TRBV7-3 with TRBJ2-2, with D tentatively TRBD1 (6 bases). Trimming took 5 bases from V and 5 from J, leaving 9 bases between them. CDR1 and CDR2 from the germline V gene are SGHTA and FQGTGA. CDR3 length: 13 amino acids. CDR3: CASSAGTTGELFF. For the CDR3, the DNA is TGTGCCAGCAGCGCCGGGACAACCGGGGAGCTGTTTTTT.

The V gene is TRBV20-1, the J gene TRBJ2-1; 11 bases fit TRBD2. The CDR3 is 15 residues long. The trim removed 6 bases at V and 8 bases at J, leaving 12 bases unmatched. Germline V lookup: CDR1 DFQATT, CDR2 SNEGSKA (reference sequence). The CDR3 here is CSASTPGTSGYEQFF. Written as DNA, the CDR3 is TGCAGTGCCTCAACCCCCGGGACTAGCGGATATGAGCAGTTCTTC.

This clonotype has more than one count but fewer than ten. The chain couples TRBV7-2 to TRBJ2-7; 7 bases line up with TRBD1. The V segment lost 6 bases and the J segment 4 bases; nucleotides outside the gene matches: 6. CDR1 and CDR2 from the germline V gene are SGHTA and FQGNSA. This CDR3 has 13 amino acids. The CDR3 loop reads CASRKGTDYEQYF. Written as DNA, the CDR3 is TGTGCCAGCAGGAAAGGGACAGATTACGAGCAGTACTTC.

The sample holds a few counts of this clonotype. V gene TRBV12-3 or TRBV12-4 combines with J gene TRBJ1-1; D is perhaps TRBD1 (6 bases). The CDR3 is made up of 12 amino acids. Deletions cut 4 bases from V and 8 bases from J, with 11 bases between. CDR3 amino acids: CASSSGAPEAFF. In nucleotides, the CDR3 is TGTGCCAGCAGTTCGGGGGCGCCGGAAGCTTTCTTT.

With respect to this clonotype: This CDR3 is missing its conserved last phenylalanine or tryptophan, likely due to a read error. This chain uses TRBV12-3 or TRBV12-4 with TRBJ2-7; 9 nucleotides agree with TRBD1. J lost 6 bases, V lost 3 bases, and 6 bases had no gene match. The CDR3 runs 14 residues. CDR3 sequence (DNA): TGTGCCAGCAGTTTCGGGACAGGGTTTGGCGAGCAGTACTTA. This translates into CASSFGTGFGEQYL.

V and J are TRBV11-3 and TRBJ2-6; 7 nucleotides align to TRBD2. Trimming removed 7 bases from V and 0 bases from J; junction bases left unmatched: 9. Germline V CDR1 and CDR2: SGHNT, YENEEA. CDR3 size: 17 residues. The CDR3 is CASMILAPASGANVLTF. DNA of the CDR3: TGTGCCAGCATGATACTAGCGCCCGCCTCTGGGGCCAACGTCCTGACTTTC. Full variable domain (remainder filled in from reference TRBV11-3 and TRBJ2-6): EAGVVQSPRYKIIEKKQPVAFWCNPISGHNTLYWYLQNLGQGPELLIRYENEEAVDDSQLPKDRFSAERLKGVDSTLKIQPAELGDSAVYLCASMILAPASGANVLTFGAGSRLTVL.

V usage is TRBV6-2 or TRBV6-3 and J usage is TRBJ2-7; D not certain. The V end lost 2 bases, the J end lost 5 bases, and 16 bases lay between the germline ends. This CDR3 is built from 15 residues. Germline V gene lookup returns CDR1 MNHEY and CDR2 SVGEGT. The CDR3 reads CASSYTAQSLDEQYF. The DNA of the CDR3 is TGTGCCAGCAGTTACACAGCCCAATCCCTCGACGAGCAGTACTTC.

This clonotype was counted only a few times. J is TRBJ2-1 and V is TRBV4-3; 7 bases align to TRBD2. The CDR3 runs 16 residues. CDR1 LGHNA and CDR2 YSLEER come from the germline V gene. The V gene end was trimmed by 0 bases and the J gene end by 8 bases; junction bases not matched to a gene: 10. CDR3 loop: CASSQDVRGRGYEQFF. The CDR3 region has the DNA TGCGCCAGCAGCCAAGACGTCCGAGGGAGGGGCTATGAGCAGTTCTTC.

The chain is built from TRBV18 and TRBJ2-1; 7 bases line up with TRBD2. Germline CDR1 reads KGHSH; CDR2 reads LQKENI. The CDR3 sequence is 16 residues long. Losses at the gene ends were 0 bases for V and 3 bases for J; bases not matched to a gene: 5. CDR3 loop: CASSPPTSLDYNEQFF. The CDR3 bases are TGTGCCAGCTCACCACCGACTAGCCTAGACTACAATGAGCAGTTCTTC.